This T cell receptor (beta chain) was sequenced in a study of blood T cell repertoires in COVID-19. Using immunoSEQ multiplex PCR, the repertoire was profiled, and TCRdb retains in-frame clones only, with some absent. This table holds approximately 300,000 clones, about nine tenths found once. The CDR3 runs 17 residues. Germline V gives CDR1 SGHDN, CDR2 FVKESK. Trimming took off 4 bases at V and 0 bases at J, with 17 bases between the two ends. Material: PBMCs or T cells enriched from blood (not recorded which). The V gene is TRBV14, the J gene TRBJ2-3, with D possibly matching TRBD1 (6 bases). The clonotype originates from a man aged 60 to 75 who had recovered from COVID-19. For the CDR3, the DNA is TGTGCCAGCAGCCGCCAACAGGGATCCTTGAGCACAGATACGCAGTATTTT. Translated: CASSRQQGSLSTDTQYF.